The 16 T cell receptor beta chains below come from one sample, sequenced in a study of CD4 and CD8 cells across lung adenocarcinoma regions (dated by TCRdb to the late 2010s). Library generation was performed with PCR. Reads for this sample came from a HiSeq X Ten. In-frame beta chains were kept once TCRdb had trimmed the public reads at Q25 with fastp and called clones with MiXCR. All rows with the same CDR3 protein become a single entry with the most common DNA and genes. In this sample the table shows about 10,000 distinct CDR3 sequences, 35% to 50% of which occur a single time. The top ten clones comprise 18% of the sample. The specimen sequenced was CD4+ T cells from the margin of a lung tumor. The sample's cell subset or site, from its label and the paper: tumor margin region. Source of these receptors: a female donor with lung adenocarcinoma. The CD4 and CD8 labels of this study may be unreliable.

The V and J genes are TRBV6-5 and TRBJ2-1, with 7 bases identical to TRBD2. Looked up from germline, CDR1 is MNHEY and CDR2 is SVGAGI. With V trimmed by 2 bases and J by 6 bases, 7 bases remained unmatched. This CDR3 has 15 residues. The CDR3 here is CASSYGGGRGNEQFF. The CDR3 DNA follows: TGTGCCAGCAGTTACGGCGGCGGGAGAGGCAATGAGCAGTTCTTC.

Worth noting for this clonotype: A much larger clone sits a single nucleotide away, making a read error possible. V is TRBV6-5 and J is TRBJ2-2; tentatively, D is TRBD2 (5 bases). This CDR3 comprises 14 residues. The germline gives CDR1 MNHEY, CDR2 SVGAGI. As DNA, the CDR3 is TGTGCCAGCAGTTACTGGCAGGCAACCGGGGAGCGGTTTTTT. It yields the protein CASSYWQATGERFF.

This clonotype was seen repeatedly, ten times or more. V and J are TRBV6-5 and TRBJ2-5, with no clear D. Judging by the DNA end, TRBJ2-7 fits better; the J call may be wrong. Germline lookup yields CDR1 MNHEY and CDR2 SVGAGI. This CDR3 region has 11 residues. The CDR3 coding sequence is TGTGCCAGCAGCTTATTTGGCGAGCAGTACTTC. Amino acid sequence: CASSLFGEQYF.

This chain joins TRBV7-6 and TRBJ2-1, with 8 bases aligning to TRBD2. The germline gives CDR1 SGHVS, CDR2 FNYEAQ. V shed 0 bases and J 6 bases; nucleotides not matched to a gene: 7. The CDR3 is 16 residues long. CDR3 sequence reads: CASSLARTSSTNEQFF. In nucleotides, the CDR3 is TGTGCCAGCAGCTTAGCACGGACTAGCTCTACCAATGAGCAGTTCTTC.

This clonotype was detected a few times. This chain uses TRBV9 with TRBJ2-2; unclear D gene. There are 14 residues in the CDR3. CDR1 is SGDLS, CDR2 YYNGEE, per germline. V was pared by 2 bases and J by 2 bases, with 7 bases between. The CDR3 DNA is TGTGCCAGCAGCGTGACCCTAAACACCGGGGAGCTGTTTTTT. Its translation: CASSVTLNTGELFF.

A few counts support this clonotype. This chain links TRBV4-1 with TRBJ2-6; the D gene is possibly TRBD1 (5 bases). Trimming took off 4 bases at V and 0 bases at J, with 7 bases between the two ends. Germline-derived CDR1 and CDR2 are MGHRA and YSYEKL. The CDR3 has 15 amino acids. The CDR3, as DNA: TGCGCCAGCAGCCCACAGGTCTCTGGGGCCAACGTCCTGACTTTC. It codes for CASSPQVSGANVLTF.

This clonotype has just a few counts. The CDR3 is CAIRQGGSGYTF. CDR3 nucleotide sequence: TGTGCCATCAGACAGGGGGGCAGTGGCTACACCTTC. The gene calls are TRBV10-3 and TRBJ1-2; 8 nucleotides agree with TRBD1. The junction had 4 bases not matched to a gene; V was cut back by 6 bases and J by 7 bases. The CDR3 runs to 12 residues. Per germline, CDR1 ENHRY and CDR2 SYGVKD.

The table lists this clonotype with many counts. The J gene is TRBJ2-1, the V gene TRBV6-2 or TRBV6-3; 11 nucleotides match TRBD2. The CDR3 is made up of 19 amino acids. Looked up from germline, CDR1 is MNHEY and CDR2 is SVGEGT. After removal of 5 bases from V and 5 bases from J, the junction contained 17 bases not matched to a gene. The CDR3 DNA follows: TGTGCCAGCAGTATGCCCGCGTTAGCGGGAGGGATTAACAACAATGAGCAGTTCTTC. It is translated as CASSMPALAGGINNNEQFF.

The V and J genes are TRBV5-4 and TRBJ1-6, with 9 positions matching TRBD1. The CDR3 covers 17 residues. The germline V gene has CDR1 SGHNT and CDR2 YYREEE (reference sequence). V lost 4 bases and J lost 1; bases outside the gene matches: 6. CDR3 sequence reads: CASSINRGLSYNSPLHF. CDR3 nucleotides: TGTGCCAGCAGCATTAACAGGGGGCTGTCCTATAATTCACCCCTCCACTTT. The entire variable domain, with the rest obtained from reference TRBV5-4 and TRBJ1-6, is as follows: ETGVTQSPTHLIKTRGQQVTLRCSSQSGHNTVSWYQQALGQGPQFIFQYYREEENGRGNFPPRFSGLQFPNYSSELNVNALELDDSALYLCASSINRGLSYNSPLHFGNGTRLTVT.

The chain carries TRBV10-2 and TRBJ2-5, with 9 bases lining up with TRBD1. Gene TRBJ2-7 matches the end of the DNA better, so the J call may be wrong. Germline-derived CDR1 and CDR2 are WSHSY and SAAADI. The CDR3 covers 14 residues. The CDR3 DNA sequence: TGCGCCAGCAGTGGTAAGGGACAGGGATACGAGCAGTACTTC. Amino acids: CASSGKGQGYEQYF.

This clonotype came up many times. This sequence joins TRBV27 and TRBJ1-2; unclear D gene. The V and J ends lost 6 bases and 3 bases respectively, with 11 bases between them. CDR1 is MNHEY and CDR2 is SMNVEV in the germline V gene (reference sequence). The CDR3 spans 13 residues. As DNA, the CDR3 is TGTGCCAGCAGGTCGGCAGGCGACTATGGCTACACCTTC. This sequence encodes CASRSAGDYGYTF.

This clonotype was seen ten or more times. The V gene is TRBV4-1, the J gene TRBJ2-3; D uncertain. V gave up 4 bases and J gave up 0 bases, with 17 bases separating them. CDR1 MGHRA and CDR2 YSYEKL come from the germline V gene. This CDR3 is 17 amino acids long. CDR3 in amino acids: CASSLRPQGSSTDTQYF. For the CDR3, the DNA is TGCGCCAGCAGCCTCCGCCCCCAAGGATCTAGCACAGATACGCAGTATTTT.

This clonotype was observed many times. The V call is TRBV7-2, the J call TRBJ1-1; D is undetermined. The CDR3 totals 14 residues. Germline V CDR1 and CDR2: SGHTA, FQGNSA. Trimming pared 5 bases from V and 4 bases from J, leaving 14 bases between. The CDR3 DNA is TGTGCCAGCAGCCTCTTTGAGGGAGGCACTGAAGCTTTCTTT. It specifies CASSLFEGGTEAFF.

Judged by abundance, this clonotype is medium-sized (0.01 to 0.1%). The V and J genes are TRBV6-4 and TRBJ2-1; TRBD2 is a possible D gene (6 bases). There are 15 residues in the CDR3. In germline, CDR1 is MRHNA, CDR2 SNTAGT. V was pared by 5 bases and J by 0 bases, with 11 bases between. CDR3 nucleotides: TGTGCCAGCAGTCCTTTAGCGGACTCCTACAATGAGCAGTTCTTC. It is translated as CASSPLADSYNEQFF.

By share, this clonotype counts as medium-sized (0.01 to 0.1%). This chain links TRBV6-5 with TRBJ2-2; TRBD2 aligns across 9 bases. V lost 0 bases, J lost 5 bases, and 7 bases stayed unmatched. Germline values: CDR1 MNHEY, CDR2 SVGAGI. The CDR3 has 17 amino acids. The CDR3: CASSYSYLAGFTGELFF. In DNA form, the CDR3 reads TGTGCCAGCAGTTACTCGTATCTAGCGGGATTTACCGGGGAGCTGTTTTTT.

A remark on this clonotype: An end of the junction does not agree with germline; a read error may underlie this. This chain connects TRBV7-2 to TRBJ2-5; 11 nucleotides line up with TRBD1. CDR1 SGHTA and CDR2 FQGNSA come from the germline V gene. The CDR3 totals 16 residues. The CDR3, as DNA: TGTGCCAGCAGACCGGACAGGGGGCGAGGCCAAGAGACCCAGTATTTC. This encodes CASRPDRGRGQETQYF.